Listed below are T cell receptor beta chains from one sample, sequenced in a study of T cells in Graves' hyperthyroidism and ophthalmopathy. Each CDR3 protein gets one entry after TCRdb re-called the multiplex PCR reads with MiXCR. The sample lists nearly 250,000 distinct CDR3 sequences, over 20% occurring once. Input material: blood. These receptors all stem from a woman between 35 and 50 years old with Graves' ophthalmopathy. The CDR3 runs from the conserved cysteine through the conserved F or W. The D gene is left open where the match is weak. Size is stated for part of the rows, as once, few or many counts, or as a class when the clone is expanded.

>many|TRBJ2-7|TRBD2|TRBV29-1
TGCAGCGTTGGGGATGGCGGGAGGCCCTACGAGCAGTACTTC
CSVGDGGRPYEQYF
>NA|TRBJ1-5|NA|TRBV24-1
TGTGCCACCAGTGAAACCCGGTGGAGTCAGCCCCAGCATTTT
CATSETRWSQPQHF
>many|TRBJ2-2|NA|TRBV2
TGTGCCAGCAGTCTAGAGGCCACCGGGGAGCTGTTTTTT
CASSLEATGELFF
>NA|TRBJ2-7|NA|TRBV11-2
TGTGCCAGCAGCTTAGAGCGGACCTCCTACGAGCAGTACTTC
CASSLERTSYEQYF
>many|TRBJ2-7|TRBD2|TRBV27
TGTGCCAGCAGTTTATTTCCTAGCGGGATTTACGAGCAGTACTTC
CASSLFPSGIYEQYF
>many|TRBJ2-2|TRBD2|TRBV11-1
TGTGCCAGCAGCCCGCGGCTAGCGGGAACGAACACCGGGGAGCTGTTTTTT
CASSPRLAGTNTGELFF
>NA|TRBJ2-7|NA|TRBV6-1
TGTGCCAGCAGTGATTTTAGTTCCCTTGGAGAGCAGTACTTC
CASSDFSSLGEQYF
>many|TRBJ1-2|NA|TRBV6-1
TGTGCCATAACCTCCCCGGGGGTTTATGGCTACACCTTC
CAITSPGVYGYTF
>NA|TRBJ2-7|TRBD2|TRBV4-1
TGCGCCAGCAGCCAAGAGCACAGCGGGAGTTCGGGTGAGCAGTACTTC
CASSQEHSGSSGEQYF
>many|TRBJ1-5|NA|TRBV24-1
TGTGCCACCAGTGATTTGGATCTCCGGGAAAGCCCATATCAGCCCCAGCATTTT
CATSDLDLRESPYQPQHF
>many|TRBJ1-1|TRBD1|TRBV10-3
TGTGCCATCACTGTAGACAGGGGGAACACTGAAGCTTTCTTT
CAITVDRGNTEAFF
>many|TRBJ1-5|NA|TRBV7-2
TGTGCCAGCAGCCCCCATAACAATCAGCCCCAGCATTTT
CASSPHNNQPQHF
>many|TRBJ2-2|NA|TRBV7-3
TGTGCCAGCAGCTCCCAAGGGTTGGGGGAGCTGTTTTTT
CASSSQGLGELFF
>many|TRBJ2-5|TRBD1|TRBV3-1
TGTGCCAGCAGCCAACGTTACAGGGGCCAAGAGACCCAGTACTTC
CASSQRYRGQETQYF
>few|TRBJ2-2|TRBD1|TRBV3-1
TGTGCCAGCAGCCGCCGAGGGACAGGGGGAAACACCGGGGAGCTGTTTTTT
CASSRRGTGGNTGELFF
>NA|TRBJ2-7|NA|TRBV15
TGTGCCACCAGCAGGTCAGGGAGTAGCTACGAGCAGTACTTC
CATSRSGSSYEQYF
>NA|TRBJ1-1|NA|TRBV12-3/TRBV12-4
TGTGCCAGCAGCCGTCGTCCCACTGAAGCTTTCTTT
CASSRRPTEAFF
>many|TRBJ2-5|TRBD2|TRBV5-1
TGCGCCAGCAGCTTTAGCGGGGAACAAGAGACCCAGTACTTC
CASSFSGEQETQYF
>many|TRBJ2-7|NA|TRBV6-5
TGTGCCAGCAGTTACTCGGTCAGGATCAGCTCCTACGAGCAGTACTTC
CASSYSVRISSYEQYF
>NA|TRBJ1-6|NA|TRBV5-1
TGCGCCAGCAGCCGGGACGGACATAATTCACCCCTCTACTTT
CASSRDGHNSPLYF
>NA|TRBJ2-5|TRBD1|TRBV4-1
TGCGCCAGCAAGGGGGCTAGTCTAGTAGAGACCCAGTACTTC
CASKGASLVETQYF
>many|TRBJ2-4|TRBD2|TRBV7-9
TGTGCCAGCAGCCTTGGGACTAGCGGGAGCATTCAGTACTTC
CASSLGTSGSIQYF
>few|TRBJ2-5|TRBD1|TRBV6-1
TGTGCCAGCAGTGAGACGACAGGGGTGCAGACCCAGTACTTC
CASSETTGVQTQYF
>many|TRBJ2-7|NA|TRBV29-1
TGCAGCGTGCCGGGACTTTCCTACGAGCAGTACTTC
CSVPGLSYEQYF
>many|TRBJ2-5|TRBD1|TRBV5-1
TGCGCCAGCAGCCGGACAGGGCGGGAGACCCAGTACTTC
CASSRTGRETQYF
>NA|TRBJ2-4|NA|TRBV5-4
TGTGCCAGCAGCTTGTTAGGCCGTGGGGGGAACATTCAGTACTTC
CASSLLGRGGNIQYF
>many|TRBJ2-7|TRBD2|TRBV4-1
TGCGCCAGCAGCCAAGTCGGCGCGGGAGGGGGCTACGAGCAGTACTTC
CASSQVGAGGGYEQYF
>NA|TRBJ2-5|TRBD1|TRBV12-3/TRBV12-4
TGTGCCAGCAGTCCGACAGGGGCAGGAGAGACCCAGTACTTC
CASSPTGAGETQYF
>many|TRBJ2-5|TRBD2|TRBV12-3/TRBV12-4
TGTGCCAGCAGTTTATATGTGACTAGCGGCCAAGAGACCCAGTACTTC
CASSLYVTSGQETQYF
>many|TRBJ2-5|NA|TRBV7-2
TGTGCCAGCAGCTTATTGGCGGGACACCAAGAGACCCAGTACTTC
CASSLLAGHQETQYF
>many|TRBJ1-1|NA|TRBV6-5
TGTGCCAGCCAACAGGGAGTCAGGACTGAAGCTTTCTTT
CASQQGVRTEAFF
>NA|TRBJ2-7|TRBD2|TRBV12-3/TRBV12-4
TGTGCCAGCGGAGGGTCGGGGGGTAGGTACTACGAGCAGTACTTC
CASGGSGGRYYEQYF
>NA|TRBJ2-5|NA|TRBV7-2
TGTGCCAGCAGCTTAGCGCGGTCACAGGTCCGAGAGACCCAGTACTTC
CASSLARSQVRETQYF
>NA|TRBJ2-7|TRBD2|TRBV28
TGTGCCAGCACCACCACAGGACTAGCGGGGTCCTACGAGCAGTACTTC
CASTTTGLAGSYEQYF
>many|TRBJ2-2|TRBD2|TRBV27
TGTGCCAGCAGTTTTAAGGCGGGAGGGACCGGGGAGCTGTTTTTT
CASSFKAGGTGELFF
>many|TRBJ1-1|NA|TRBV19
TGTGCCAGTAGTATAGAGAAAGTATGGGGGACTGAAGCTTTCTTT
CASSIEKVWGTEAFF
>many|TRBJ1-1|NA|TRBV4-2
TGTGCCAGCAGCCAAGGAAAAGGAGGGGGGAAGAACACTGAAGCTTTCTTT
CASSQGKGGGKNTEAFF
>many|TRBJ2-7|TRBD2|TRBV7-2
TGTGCCAGCAGCTTAGCGGCGGGAGGGCCTTTTGACGAGCAGTACTTC
CASSLAAGGPFDEQYF
>many|TRBJ2-4|NA|TRBV6-5
TGTGCCAGCAGTCTGTCACTAGCCAAAAACATTCAGTACTTC
CASSLSLAKNIQYF
>NA|TRBJ1-5|NA|TRBV24-1
TGTGCCACCAGCCACGTAGGGGGTCAATATAGCAATCAGCCCCAGCATTTT
CATSHVGGQYSNQPQHF
>many|TRBJ1-2|NA|TRBV7-8
TGTGCCAGCAGCGCCCTGGGGAGGGGAAAATCTAACTATGGCTACACCTTC
CASSALGRGKSNYGYTF
>NA|TRBJ2-2|NA|TRBV11-2
TGTGCCAGCAGCGTGGCCAGGTACACCGGGGAGCTGTTTTTT
CASSVARYTGELFF
>NA|TRBJ1-2|NA|TRBV20-1
TGCAGTGCTAGTTACAGGAATAACTATGGCTACACCTTC
CSASYRNNYGYTF
>NA|TRBJ1-1|NA|TRBV28
TGTGCCAGCAGTTTATCCGCGAAGGGGAACACTGAAGCTTTCTTT
CASSLSAKGNTEAFF
>few|TRBJ1-5|NA|TRBV28
TGTGCCAGCATTGACCCCATGAGCAATCAGCCCCAGCATTTT
CASIDPMSNQPQHF
>NA|TRBJ1-5|NA|TRBV20-1
TGCAGTGCTAAAGATGGTCACGCACCGACCAGATATAGCAATCAGCCCCAGCATTTT
CSAKDGHAPTRYSNQPQHF
>many|TRBJ2-5|TRBD2|TRBV30
TGTGCCTGGACAGCGGGAGAGCAAGAGACCCAGTACTTC
CAWTAGEQETQYF
>many|TRBJ2-7|NA|TRBV28
TGTGCCAGCAGTTTCGCAGGGGTCGCCTACGAGCAGTACTTC
CASSFAGVAYEQYF
>few|TRBJ2-5|TRBD2|TRBV11-2
TGTGCCAGCAGCCCCCCCGGACAATTAGCGGGAGGGCAAGAGACCCAGTACTTC
CASSPPGQLAGGQETQYF
>many|TRBJ2-7|TRBD1|TRBV20-1
TGCAGTGCTAGTAAGGGGGCCGGCACACCCGGCGAGCAGTACTTC
CSASKGAGTPGEQYF
>many|TRBJ2-2|NA|TRBV19
TGTGCCAGTACCATACCCGGGGCAGGCAACACCGGGGAGCTGTTTTTT
CASTIPGAGNTGELFF
>few|TRBJ2-2|NA|TRBV12-3/TRBV12-4
TGTGCCAGCAGTTTCCCCCGGGGAGCGGCGGGGGAGCTGTTTTTT
CASSFPRGAAGELFF